A selection of T cell receptor beta chains follows, all from one sample in a study of T cells in Graves' hyperthyroidism and ophthalmopathy. TCRdb redid the calling of the multiplex PCR reads with MiXCR, one entry per CDR3 protein. This sample carries about 720,000 distinct CDR3 sequences, about 15% of them seen once, and the ten largest clones take under 9.5%. The source material was blood. The receptors shown here come from a young man with Graves' hyperthyroidism. The conserved cysteine and the conserved F or W are not part of the CDR3 here.

V	length	CDR3
TRBV6-5	12	ASSYTGGGNGYT
TRBV30	9	AWRVLTELF
TRBV2	12	ASSAMAANTEAF
TRBV3-1	16	ASSQALAANANTGELF
TRBV20-1	12	SARDLGEGNIQY
TRBV12-5	10	ASGLDGPEAF
TRBV30	11	AWTSGSKAEQF
TRBV28	12	ASSLAPASTEAF
TRBV7-2	14	ASSLAPTGGRTEAF
TRBV27	15	ASSFVGAGPENSPLH
TRBV7-3	14	ASSLTLAAAYNEQF
TRBV14	13	ASSQGSGRSYEQY
TRBV12-3/TRBV12-4	14	ASSSSGTYPGYGYT
TRBV13	11	ASSGTPKGEQY
TRBV3-1	14	ASSLPPGLGTDTQY
TRBV10-3	13	AISPGLANTGELF
TRBV6-1	13	ASRSGAPGTGELF
TRBV2	12	ASNPQGADTEAF
TRBV10-3	14	AISESLGGVDEKLF
TRBV2	13	ASSESGGSKNIQY
TRBV27	12	ASSLSRFQETQY
TRBV29-1	13	SVEDQRENSYEQY
TRBV12-5	14	ASGLVTGRATYEQY